Listed below are T cell receptor beta chains from one sample, sequenced in a study of cytomegalovirus exposure and HLA in healthy donors. Method: immunoSEQ multiplex PCR; TCRdb's copy keeps in-frame clones and lacks some. In the table there are about 150,000 clones, over 75% of which are singletons. Sequencing input: PBMCs. The receptors originated from a woman aged 25-40 years in good health and CMV-seronegative. The conserved cysteine and the conserved F or W are not part of the CDR3 here.

ASSSLAGGPGNGQF | TRBJ2-1 | TRBV6-5
ASRLGGGPKAF | TRBJ1-1 | TRBV10-2
ASSLGRLGSNYGYT | TRBJ1-2 | TRBV7-8
ASSSRTLTYEQY | TRBJ2-7 | TRBV5-6
ASSLSSGGLSYEQY | TRBJ2-7 | TRBV7-2
ASSSRVAGVETQY | TRBJ2-5 | TRBV27
ASSPPTVETQY | TRBJ2-5 | TRBV7-2
ASSLQGTGDQPQH | TRBJ1-5 | TRBV7-2
ASSWAQGLSIGELF | TRBJ2-2 | TRBV5-6
ASSFGRGVSEQF | TRBJ2-1 | TRBV27
ASSYGTPYQETQY | TRBJ2-5 | TRBV6-5
ASSLFSQAATPYEQY | TRBJ2-7 | TRBV5-1
AFQGTAGNTIY | TRBJ1-3 | TRBV30
ASSYFDMNTEAF | TRBJ1-1 | TRBV6-5
ASSRTGSSYT | TRBJ1-2 | TRBV6-5
AGLQGFYGYT | TRBJ1-2 | TRBV30
ASTGQLSNQPQH | TRBJ1-5 | TRBV19
ASSPRGLVGEETQY | TRBJ2-5 | TRBV7-8
ASSQGQGDEQY | TRBJ2-7 | TRBV4-2
ASSLTGGGYEQY | TRBJ2-7 | TRBV5-4
AISESDRGLTGELF | TRBJ2-2 | TRBV10-3
ASSQDWTGSYEQY | TRBJ2-7 | TRBV4-1
ASTSPGQLYGYT | TRBJ1-2 | TRBV2
ASSVGDPRGLAGAF | TRBJ1-1 | TRBV9
ASSPLLFPGELF | TRBJ2-2 | TRBV27